This T cell receptor (beta chain) was documented in a study of cytomegalovirus exposure and HLA in healthy donors. The PCR had 60 Vbeta and 13 Jbeta primers. Libraries were prepared by immunoSEQ multiplex PCR; TCRdb keeps only in-frame clonotypes and omits some of them. Of 80,000 to 95,000 clones in the sample, around 70% were seen once. Of note for this clone: Its specificity is not known.

Study-level results: The authors assumed roughly uniform sequencing depth across donors for presence/absence analyses. In an earlier analysis, in some 540 donors, most V segments appeared productive either ~90% or ~30% of the time.

V lost 5 bases and J 0 bases, leaving 8 bases between the germline ends. CDR1 is SGHDN and CDR2 is FVKESK in the germline V gene. CDR3 length: 13 amino acids. The genes are TRBV14 and TRBJ2-7; D unresolved. The sequenced sample consisted of PBMCs. The TCR was taken from a woman in her forties or fifties in good health and CMV-seropositive. CDR3 sequence reads: CASSFLGSYEQYF. The CDR3 DNA follows: TGTGCCAGCAGCTTTCTAGGCTCCTACGAGCAGTACTTC.